Reported below is one T cell receptor (beta chain). The source of the sample is a study of CD8 T cells in Susac syndrome. Random hexamers were used to reverse transcribe 0.5 to 1 ug of RNA. TCRdb processed the immunoSEQ multiplex PCR reads anew with MiXCR; each CDR3 protein has one entry. The sample yields tens of thousands of distinct CDR3 sequences, just under 95% seen once. The sample taken for sequencing was CD8+ T cells from PBMCs. The TCR was taken from a human donor in good health.

For the CDR3, the DNA is TGTGCCAGCAGTGGGACGGGCTTGGAGCAGTACTTC. Its translation is CASSGTGLEQYF. V usage is TRBV6-6 and J usage is TRBJ2-7; perhaps D is TRBD1 or TRBD2 (5 bases each). The CDR3 covers 12 residues. V was shortened by 5 bases and J by 7 bases, with 12 bases between the two germline ends. Germline CDR1 MNHNY, CDR2 SVGAGI (reference sequence).